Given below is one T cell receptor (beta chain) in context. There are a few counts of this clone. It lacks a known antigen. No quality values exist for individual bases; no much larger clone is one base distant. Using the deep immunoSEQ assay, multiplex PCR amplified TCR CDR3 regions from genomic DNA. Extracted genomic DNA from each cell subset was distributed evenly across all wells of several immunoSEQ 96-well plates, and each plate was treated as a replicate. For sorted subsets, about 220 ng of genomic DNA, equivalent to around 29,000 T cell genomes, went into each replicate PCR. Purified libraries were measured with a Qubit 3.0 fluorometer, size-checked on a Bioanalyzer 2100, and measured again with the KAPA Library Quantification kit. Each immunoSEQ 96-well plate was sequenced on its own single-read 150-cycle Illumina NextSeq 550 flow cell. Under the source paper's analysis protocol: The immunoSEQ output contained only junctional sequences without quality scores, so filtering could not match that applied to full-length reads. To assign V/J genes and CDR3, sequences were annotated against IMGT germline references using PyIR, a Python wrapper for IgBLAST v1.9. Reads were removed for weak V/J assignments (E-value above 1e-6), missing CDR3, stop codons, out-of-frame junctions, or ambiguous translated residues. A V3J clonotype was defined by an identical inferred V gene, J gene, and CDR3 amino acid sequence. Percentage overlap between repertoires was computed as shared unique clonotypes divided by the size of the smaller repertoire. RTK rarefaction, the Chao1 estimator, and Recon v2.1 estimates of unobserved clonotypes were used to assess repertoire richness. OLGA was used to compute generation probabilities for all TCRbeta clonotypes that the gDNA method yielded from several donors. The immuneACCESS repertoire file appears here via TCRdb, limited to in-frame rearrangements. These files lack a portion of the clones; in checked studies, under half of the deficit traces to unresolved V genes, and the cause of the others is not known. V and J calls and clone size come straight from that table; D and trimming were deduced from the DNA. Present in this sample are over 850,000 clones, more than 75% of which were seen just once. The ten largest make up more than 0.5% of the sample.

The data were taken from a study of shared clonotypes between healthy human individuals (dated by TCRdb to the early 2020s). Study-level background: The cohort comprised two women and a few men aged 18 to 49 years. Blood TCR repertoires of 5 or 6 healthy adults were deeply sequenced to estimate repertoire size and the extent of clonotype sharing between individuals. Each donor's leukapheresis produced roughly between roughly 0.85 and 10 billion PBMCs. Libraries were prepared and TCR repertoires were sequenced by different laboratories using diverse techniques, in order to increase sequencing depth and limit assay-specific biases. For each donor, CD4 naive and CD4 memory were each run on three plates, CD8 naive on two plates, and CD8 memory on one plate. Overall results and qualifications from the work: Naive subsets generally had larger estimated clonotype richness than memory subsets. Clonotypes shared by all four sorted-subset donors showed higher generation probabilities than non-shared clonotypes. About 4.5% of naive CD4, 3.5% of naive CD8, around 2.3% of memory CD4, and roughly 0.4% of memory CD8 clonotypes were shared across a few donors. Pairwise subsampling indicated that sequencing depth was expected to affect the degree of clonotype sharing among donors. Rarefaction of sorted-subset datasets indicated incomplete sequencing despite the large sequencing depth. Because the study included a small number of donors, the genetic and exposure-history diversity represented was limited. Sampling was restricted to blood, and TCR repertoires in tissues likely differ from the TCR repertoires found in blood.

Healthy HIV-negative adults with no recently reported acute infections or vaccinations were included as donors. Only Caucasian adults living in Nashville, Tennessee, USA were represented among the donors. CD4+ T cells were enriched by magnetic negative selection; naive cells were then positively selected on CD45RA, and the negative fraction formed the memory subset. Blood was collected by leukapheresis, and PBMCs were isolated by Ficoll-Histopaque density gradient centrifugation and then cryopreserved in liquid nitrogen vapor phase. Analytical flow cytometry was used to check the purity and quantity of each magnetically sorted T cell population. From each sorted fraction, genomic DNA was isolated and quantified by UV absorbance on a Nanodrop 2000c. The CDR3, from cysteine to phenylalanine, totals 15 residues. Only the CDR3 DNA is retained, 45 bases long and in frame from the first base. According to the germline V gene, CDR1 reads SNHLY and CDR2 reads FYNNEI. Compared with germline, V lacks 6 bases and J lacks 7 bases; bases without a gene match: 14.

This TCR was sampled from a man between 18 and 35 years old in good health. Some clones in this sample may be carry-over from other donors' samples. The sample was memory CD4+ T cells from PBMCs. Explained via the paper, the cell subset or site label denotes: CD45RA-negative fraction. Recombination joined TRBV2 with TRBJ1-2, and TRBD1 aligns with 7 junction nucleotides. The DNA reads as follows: TGTGCCAGCAGCCCCCCTGGACAGGCCCTCAGTGGCTACACCTTC. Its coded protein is CASSPPGQALSGYTF. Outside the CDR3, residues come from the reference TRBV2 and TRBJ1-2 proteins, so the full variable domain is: EPEVTQTPSHQVTQMGQEVILRCVPISNHLYFYWYRQILGQKVEFLVSFYNNEISEKSEIFDDQFSVERPDGSNFTLKIRSTKLEDSAMYFCASSPPGQALSGYTFGSGTRLTVV.